This T cell receptor beta chain is drawn from a study of blood T cell repertoires in COVID-19. Study overall: The analysed material was cDNA or gDNA that came from T cells, B-cell-depleted T cells, or PBMCs.

CDR3 length: 16 amino acids. Germline loops: CDR1 KGHSH, CDR2 LQKENI. The V end lost 3 bases, the J end lost 1 base, and 15 bases lay between the germline ends. Assay used: immunoSEQ multiplex PCR; TCRdb lists only in-frame clones, some missing. The repertoire holds under 400,000 clones, with approximately 88% as singletons. This sequence joins TRBV18 and TRBJ2-5; D perhaps matches TRBD1 (5 bases). This TCR came from a woman younger than 45 with COVID-19, enrolled during active disease. Sequencing was performed on peripheral blood. In DNA form, the CDR3 reads TGTGCCAGCTCACCCTCACCTGGGGCCCTCCAAGAGACCCAGTACTTC. Translation gives CASSPSPGALQETQYF.